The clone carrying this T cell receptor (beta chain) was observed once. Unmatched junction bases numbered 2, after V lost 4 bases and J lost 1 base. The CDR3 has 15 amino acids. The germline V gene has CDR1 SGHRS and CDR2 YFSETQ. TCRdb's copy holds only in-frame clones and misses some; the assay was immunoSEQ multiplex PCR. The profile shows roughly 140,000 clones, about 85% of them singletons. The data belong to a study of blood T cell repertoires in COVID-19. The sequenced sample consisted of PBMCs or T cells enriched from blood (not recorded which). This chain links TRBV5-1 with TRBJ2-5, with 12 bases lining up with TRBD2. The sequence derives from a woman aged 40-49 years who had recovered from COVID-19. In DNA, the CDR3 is TGCGCCAGCAGCAGGACTAGCGGGGCCCAAGAGACCCAGTACTTC. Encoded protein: CASSRTSGAQETQYF.